The 7 T cell receptor beta chains below come from one sample, sequenced in a study of CD8+CD57+ T cells in acquired aplastic anemia. TCR beta VDJ combinations and CDR3 sequences were profiled from genomic DNA. TCRdb re-derived calls from the reads in MiXCR, one entry per CDR3 protein. This sample yields fewer than 250,000 distinct CDR3 sequences, of which 54% are seen a single time; around a sixth belongs to the top ten. Sequencing input: sorted CD4+, CD8+, or CD8+CD57+ T cells (not recorded which) from PBMCs. The source of these receptors is a human donor in good health, serving as a control.

This clonotype was seen at least ten times. A read error may account for a junction end that differs from germline. The chain's CDR3 is CSASRYNERFF. The DNA of the CDR3 is TGCAGTGCTAGTCGTTACAATGAGCGGTTCTTC. The chain uses TRBV20-1 and TRBJ2-1; D not resolved. The germline gives CDR1 DFQATT, CDR2 SNEGSKA (reference sequence). The CDR3 extends over 11 amino acids.

A few counts support this clonotype. The genes are TRBV9 and TRBJ1-5; D remains unclear. This CDR3 has 16 amino acids. Trimming took 5 bases from V and 0 from J, leaving 15 bases between them. Germline V gene lookup returns CDR1 SGDLS and CDR2 YYNGEE. The chain's CDR3 is CASSLETGFSNQPQHF. The CDR3 DNA reads as TGTGCCAGCAGTCTCGAAACGGGCTTTAGCAATCAGCCCCAGCATTTT.

The V gene is TRBV2, the J gene TRBJ1-4, with 8 positions matching TRBD1. V lost 4 bases, J lost 6 bases, and 10 bases stayed unmatched. Germline CDR1 SNHLY, CDR2 FYNNEI. This CDR3 is built from 16 residues. The CDR3 region is CASSGEPGTGDEKLFF. The CDR3 DNA is TGTGCCAGCAGTGGGGAACCCGGGACAGGAGATGAAAAACTGTTTTTT.

For this clonotype: As the CDR3 is not closed by the conserved phenylalanine or tryptophan, this likely results from a read error. The rearrangement uses TRBV20-1 and TRBJ2-1; 7 nucleotides align to TRBD1. CDR3 size: 12 residues. Germline CDR1 and CDR2: DFQATT and SNEGSKA (reference sequence). CDR3 coding DNA: TGCAGTGCCACAGGGGCTTACAATGAACAGTTCCTC. Translation: CSATGAYNEQFL.

The chain links TRBV7-9 to TRBJ2-5, with D tentatively TRBD2 (5 bases). Deletions cut 5 bases from V and 4 bases from J, with 17 bases between. The CDR3 has 15 residues. CDR1 is SEHNR and CDR2 is FQNEAQ in the germline V gene (reference sequence). The CDR3 region is CASSLRVGARETQYF. CDR3 coding DNA: TGTGCCAGCAGCCTGCGGGTGGGAGCTAGAGAGACCCAGTACTTC.

The V gene is TRBV7-2, the J gene TRBJ1-1, with 10 bases identical to TRBD1. The CDR3 spans 14 residues. Germline-derived CDR1 and CDR2 are SGHTA and FQGNSA. V lost 6 bases, J lost 4 bases, and 5 bases stayed unmatched. The CDR3 loop is CASRSGQGGTEAFF. The CDR3, as DNA: TGTGCCAGCAGATCCGGACAGGGGGGCACTGAAGCTTTCTTT.

CDR3 in DNA: TGCAGCGTTGTCCTGGAGTATGGCTACACCTTC. Protein product: CSVVLEYGYTF. The V gene is TRBV29-1, the J gene TRBJ1-2, with unresolved D. Trimming shortened V by 4 bases and J by 5 bases, and 8 bases separated the two germline ends. This CDR3 contains 11 residues. In germline, CDR1 is SQVTM, CDR2 ANQGSEA. Based on the CDR3 plus reference TRBV29-1 and TRBJ1-2, the full variable domain is SAVISQKPSRDICQRGTSLTIQCQVDSQVTMMFWYRQQPGQSLTLIATANQGSEATYESGFVIDKFPISRPNLTFSTLTVSNMSPEDSSIYLCSVVLEYGYTFGSGTRLTVV.